A selection of T cell receptor beta chains follows, all from one sample in a study of cytomegalovirus exposure and HLA in healthy donors. Method: immunoSEQ multiplex PCR; TCRdb's copy keeps in-frame clones and lacks some. Of 150,000 to 200,000 clones in the sample, roughly 86% were seen once. The sample comprised PBMCs. Receptors were obtained from a man aged 25-45 years in good health and CMV-seropositive. Both conserved end residues are part of each CDR3. D genes are given only for firm matches. Part of the rows lack a size; the others show once, few, many or a class for expanded clones.

d_call: -; clone_size: -; j_call: TRBJ2-7; v_call: TRBV5-1; cdr3_nt: TGCGCCAGCAGCTTTACGACAGGGAGGATTTACGAGCAGTACTTC; cdr3_aa: CASSFTTGRIYEQYF
d_call: TRBD1; clone_size: -; j_call: TRBJ1-2; v_call: TRBV5-1; cdr3_nt: TGCGCCAGCAGCCTCGTGACCGGGACAGGGAATGGCTACACCTTC; cdr3_aa: CASSLVTGTGNGYTF
d_call: -; clone_size: -; j_call: TRBJ2-2; v_call: TRBV19; cdr3_nt: TGTGCCAGTAGTATATCTGGGCTAAGGGGGGAGCTGTTTTTT; cdr3_aa: CASSISGLRGELFF
d_call: -; clone_size: few; j_call: TRBJ2-7; v_call: TRBV6-6; cdr3_nt: TGTGCCAGCAGTTCCCGGAACGGACCAACCTACGAGCAGTACTTC; cdr3_aa: CASSSRNGPTYEQYF
d_call: -; clone_size: -; j_call: TRBJ2-1; v_call: TRBV11-3; cdr3_nt: TGTGCCACCGCTCTTGGACAGACCCCTAGCTCCTACAATGAGCAGTTCTTC; cdr3_aa: CATALGQTPSSYNEQFF
d_call: -; clone_size: once; j_call: TRBJ2-1; v_call: TRBV28; cdr3_nt: TGTGCCAGCAGTTTACCCAGATTCGTCAAGCAGTTCTTC; cdr3_aa: CASSLPRFVKQFF
d_call: -; clone_size: -; j_call: TRBJ2-5; v_call: TRBV7-9; cdr3_nt: TGTGCCAGCACCGACCAGGGATTCACCGATAGGACCCAGTACTTC; cdr3_aa: CASTDQGFTDRTQYF
d_call: TRBD1; clone_size: once; j_call: TRBJ1-5; v_call: TRBV19; cdr3_nt: TGTGCCAGTAGTAGATCGGGACAGGGGGCACAACCCCAGCATTTT; cdr3_aa: CASSRSGQGAQPQHF
d_call: -; clone_size: -; j_call: TRBJ2-1; v_call: TRBV12-5; cdr3_nt: TGTGCTAGTGGGACCTTCGGGAATGAGCAGTTCTTC; cdr3_aa: CASGTFGNEQFF
d_call: TRBD2; clone_size: -; j_call: TRBJ2-3; v_call: TRBV7-8; cdr3_nt: TGTGCCAGCAGCCCTCCGGGGGGGACGGATACGCAGTATTTT; cdr3_aa: CASSPPGGTDTQYF
d_call: -; clone_size: many; j_call: TRBJ1-5; v_call: TRBV15; cdr3_nt: TGTGCCACCAGCACTCGACAGACGGGTCAGCCCCAGCATTTT; cdr3_aa: CATSTRQTGQPQHF
d_call: TRBD2; clone_size: -; j_call: TRBJ2-7; v_call: TRBV9; cdr3_nt: TGTGCCAGCAGCCAAGCGGGGGACTGGGGCGAGCAGTACTTC; cdr3_aa: CASSQAGDWGEQYF
d_call: TRBD2; clone_size: -; j_call: TRBJ2-5; v_call: TRBV11-1; cdr3_nt: TGTGCCAGCAGCTCCCCGGGGGGGTCGTGGGAGACCCAGTACTTC; cdr3_aa: CASSSPGGSWETQYF
d_call: TRBD2; clone_size: -; j_call: TRBJ2-3; v_call: TRBV5-1; cdr3_nt: TGCGCCAGCAGCCTGACTAGCGGGAGCACAGATACGCAGTATTTT; cdr3_aa: CASSLTSGSTDTQYF
d_call: -; clone_size: once; j_call: TRBJ2-7; v_call: TRBV6-6; cdr3_nt: TGTGCCAGCAGTTACACCTACGAGCAGTACTTC; cdr3_aa: CASSYTYEQYF
d_call: TRBD1; clone_size: once; j_call: TRBJ2-7; v_call: TRBV15; cdr3_nt: TGTGCCACCAGCATATGGGACAGGGGGCCCGACGAGCAGTACTTC; cdr3_aa: CATSIWDRGPDEQYF
d_call: TRBD2; clone_size: few; j_call: TRBJ2-7; v_call: TRBV5-5; cdr3_nt: TGTGCCAGCAGCTTGAAACGCCTAGCGGTGTCCTACGAGCAGTACTTC; cdr3_aa: CASSLKRLAVSYEQYF
d_call: TRBD1; clone_size: -; j_call: TRBJ2-5; v_call: TRBV5-4; cdr3_nt: TGTGCCAGCAGCTTGTACAGGGGGCGAGAGACCCAGTACTTC; cdr3_aa: CASSLYRGRETQYF
d_call: TRBD1; clone_size: -; j_call: TRBJ2-7; v_call: TRBV5-5; cdr3_nt: TGTGCCAGCAGCTTGGTAGGACAGGCGCAGGGATCCGAGCAGTACTTC; cdr3_aa: CASSLVGQAQGSEQYF
d_call: -; clone_size: -; j_call: TRBJ2-5; v_call: TRBV2; cdr3_nt: TGTGCCAGCATCGCCCTCTGGGGAGAGACCCAGTACTTC; cdr3_aa: CASIALWGETQYF
d_call: TRBD1; clone_size: -; j_call: TRBJ1-4; v_call: TRBV7-2; cdr3_nt: TGTGCCAGCAGCCCCCGACAGGGGCAGCATGAAAAACTGTTTTTT; cdr3_aa: CASSPRQGQHEKLFF
d_call: -; clone_size: -; j_call: TRBJ2-2; v_call: TRBV18; cdr3_nt: TGTGCCAGCTCACCACCATCCCGCAGGGCGAACACCGGGGAGCTGTTTTTT; cdr3_aa: CASSPPSRRANTGELFF
d_call: TRBD1; clone_size: -; j_call: TRBJ1-2; v_call: TRBV29-1; cdr3_nt: TGCAGCGTTGACGGGACAGGGGTAGCTGTAGGCTATGGCTACACCTTC; cdr3_aa: CSVDGTGVAVGYGYTF